The next 13 T cell receptor beta chains were all read from a single sample in a study of blood T cell repertoires in COVID-19. Sequenced by immunoSEQ multiplex PCR; TCRdb stores in-frame clones only, minus some. The sample consists of over 75,000 clones, more than 80% of them appearing once. Sequencing was done on a sample of peripheral blood. The origin of the receptors is a woman aged 70-85 years with acute or convalescent COVID-19.

The chain links TRBV19 to TRBJ2-1; D perhaps matches TRBD1 (5 bases). The CDR3 spans 11 residues. V was trimmed by 6 bases and J by 12 bases, leaving 12 bases between them. Germline assignment: CDR1 LNHDA and CDR2 SQIVND (reference sequence). CDR3 in amino acids: CASRSGYLQFF. In nucleotides, the CDR3 is TGTGCCAGTAGGTCAGGGTATCTGCAGTTCTTC.

The chain combines TRBV27 with TRBJ2-1; 9 nucleotides match TRBD1. CDR1 and CDR2 (germline): MNHEY, SMNVEV (reference sequence). J lost 5 bases, V lost 4 bases, and 12 bases had no gene match. This CDR3 is 17 amino acids long. The CDR3, as DNA: TGTGCCAGCAGTTGGGACAGGGAGGTTCGTACCCACAATGAGCAGTTCTTC. Its protein is CASSWDREVRTHNEQFF.

The rearrangement joins TRBV4-1 to TRBJ2-3; 8 nucleotides line up with TRBD1. Trimming at V came to 3 bases and at J to 0 bases, leaving 8 bases not matched to a gene. The CDR3 spans 17 residues. CDR1 and CDR2 (germline): MGHRA, YSYEKL. For the CDR3, the DNA is TGCGCCAGCAGCCACGCAGGGACAGGCGGGAGCACAGATACGCAGTATTTT. Protein: CASSHAGTGGSTDTQYF.

The chain recombines TRBV9 with TRBJ2-1; 12 nucleotides match TRBD2. V shed 4 bases and J 7 bases; nucleotides not matched to a gene: 9. Germline CDR1 is SGDLS and CDR2 is YYNGEE. The CDR3 contains 16 residues. CDR3 bases: TGTGCCAGCAGCTTCGGGACTAGCGGGTTGGGAAATGAGCAGTTCTTC. Protein sequence: CASSFGTSGLGNEQFF.

The chain carries TRBV28 and TRBJ2-1, with D perhaps matching TRBD2 (7 bases). CDR3 size: 18 residues. Germline V gives CDR1 MDHEN, CDR2 SYDVKM. The V gene lost 10 bases and the J gene lost 2 bases, with 27 bases spanning the gap. CDR3 nucleotides: TGTGCCACCCCTATGGGTGGGGGCGGGAGAGGGCCCTACAATGAGCAGTTCTTC. Translation gives CATPMGGGGRGPYNEQFF.

This clone was found once. Written as DNA, the CDR3 is TGTGCCAGCAGTCGGACTAGCGGCTACGAGCAGTACTTC. It specifies CASSRTSGYEQYF. V is TRBV6-6 and J is TRBJ2-7; 10 nucleotides line up with TRBD2. This CDR3 has 13 residues. V shed 5 bases and J 3 bases; nucleotides not matched to a gene: 1. Per germline, CDR1 MNHNY and CDR2 SVGAGI (reference sequence).

This clone was found a few times. The rearrangement uses TRBV30 and TRBJ2-7, with TRBD1 matching 8 bases. Germline CDR1 GTSNPN, CDR2 SVGIG (reference sequence). J gave up 0 bases and V 8 bases, and 12 bases lay outside the gene matches. The CDR3 consists of 15 residues. The CDR3 is CAISDRATHSYEQYF. CDR3 DNA: TGTGCCATCTCGGACAGGGCAACCCACTCCTACGAGCAGTACTTC.

The V gene is TRBV6-2 or TRBV6-3, the J gene TRBJ1-5, with D possibly TRBD1 on 5 matching bases. The V and J ends lost 1 base and 0 bases respectively, with 7 bases between them. The CDR3 totals 15 residues. Germline CDR1 MNHEY, CDR2 SVGEGT. The CDR3 DNA reads TGTGCCAGCAGTTACTGGCAGGGTAGCAATCAGCCCCAGCATTTT. Amino acids: CASSYWQGSNQPQHF.

The V call is TRBV19, the J call TRBJ2-1; 8 nucleotides match TRBD2. CDR1 is LNHDA and CDR2 is SQIVND in the germline V gene (reference sequence). Trimming removed 8 bases from V and 6 bases from J; junction bases left unmatched: 12. The length of the CDR3 is 15 residues. The CDR3 coding sequence is TGTGCCAGTCATTCACTAGCGGAGGGGGTCAATGAGCAGTTCTTC. Its protein is CASHSLAEGVNEQFF.

The gene calls are TRBV28 and TRBJ2-7; TRBD1 aligns across 7 bases. This CDR3 spans 15 amino acids. Unmatched junction bases numbered 8, after V lost 6 bases and J lost 0 bases. Per the germline V gene, CDR1 is MDHEN and CDR2 is SYDVKM. The chain's CDR3 is CASSTVTGISYEQYF. CDR3 nucleotides: TGTGCCAGCAGCACTGTGACAGGGATCTCCTACGAGCAGTACTTC. Variable domain in full (rest from reference TRBV28 and TRBJ2-7): DVKVTQSSRYLVKRTGEKVFLECVQDMDHENMFWYRQDPGLGLRLIYFSYDVKMKEKGDIPEGYSVSREKKERFSLILESASTNQTSMYLCASSTVTGISYEQYFGPGTRLTVT.

This clone was seen more than once but under ten times. The chain has TRBV6-5 and TRBJ1-3, with D tentatively TRBD1 (5 bases). Germline V gene data show CDR1 as MNHEY and CDR2 as SVGAGI. V was shortened by 7 bases and J by 0 bases, with 10 bases between the two germline ends. This CDR3 comprises 14 residues. The CDR3 DNA is TGTGCCAGCAATAGACAGAGCTCTGGAAACACCATATATTTT. It translates to CASNRQSSGNTIYF.

This clone appeared a single time. In DNA, the CDR3 is TGTGCCACCGGGGGGGGCTGGGAGACCCAGTACTTC. It codes for CATGGGWETQYF. The chain recombines TRBV2 with TRBJ2-5, with 8 bases identical to TRBD2. V shed 10 bases and J 5 bases; nucleotides not matched to a gene: 6. Per the germline V gene, CDR1 is SNHLY and CDR2 is FYNNEI. This CDR3 spans 12 amino acids.

The gene calls are TRBV19 and TRBJ1-5, with a tentative D call TRBD1 (5 bases). The CDR3 spans 16 residues. Germline CDR1 LNHDA, CDR2 SQIVND (reference sequence). V was shortened by 4 bases and J by 0 bases, with 13 bases between the two germline ends. The CDR3 DNA sequence: TGTGCCAGTAGTACAGGGTCGATTATTAGCAATCAGCCCCAGCATTTT. Translating it yields CASSTGSIISNQPQHF.